Below are 24 T cell receptor beta chains sequenced from a single sample in a study of shared clonotypes between healthy human individuals. Sequencing was performed with immunoSEQ multiplex PCR; in TCRdb, only in-frame clones are kept and a portion is missing. The data show about 2 million clones, about 95% seen once. Naive CD8 cells, CD45RO-negative and positively selected for CCR7, excluded terminally differentiated effector memory CD45RA+ cells. Sequencing was carried out using naive CD8+ T cells sorted from blood. The receptors come from a man between 18 and 35 years old in good health.

The gene calls are TRBV21-1 and TRBJ2-3. TRBV21-1 is annotated as a pseudogene. This CDR3 is built from 9 residues. This CDR3 reads CAKLDTQYF. The DNA of the CDR3 is TGTGCCAAGTTAGATACGCAGTATTTT.

This chain connects TRBV18 to TRBJ1-1; no reliable D call. The ends were cut back, 2 bases at V and 1 base at J, with 14 bases in the middle. Germline assignment: CDR1 KGHSH and CDR2 LQKENI. The CDR3 runs to 16 residues. This chain's CDR3 is CASSPSSGSENTEAFF. The CDR3 nucleotides are TGTGCCAGCTCACCATCGTCAGGTAGCGAGAACACTGAAGCTTTCTTT.

This clone showed up just a few times. This same CDR3 is encoded by further DNA sequences in the sample. The chain joins TRBV5-1 to TRBJ1-1, with 8 bases aligning to TRBD1. V gave up 4 bases and J gave up 6 bases; unmatched junction bases: 2. This CDR3 spans 12 amino acids. Germline V lookup: CDR1 SGHRS, CDR2 YFSETQ. The CDR3: CASSPTGAEAFF. The CDR3 DNA reads as TGCGCCAGCAGCCCGACAGGGGCTGAAGCTTTCTTT.

The chain is built from TRBV9 and TRBJ2-7, with TRBD1 matching over 10 bases. The CDR3 runs 16 residues. V gave up 4 bases and J gave up 6 bases; unmatched junction bases: 13. Germline-derived CDR1 and CDR2 are SGDLS and YYNGEE. For the CDR3, the DNA is TGTGCCAGCAGCCCTCAGGGAGGGACAGGGGATCGCGAGCAGTACTTC. Translated, it gives CASSPQGGTGDREQYF.

The chain carries TRBV11-2 and TRBJ2-7; no reliable D call. V dropped 6 bases and J dropped 1 base, with 22 bases sitting between them. The V gene's germline CDR1 is SGHAT and CDR2 FQNNGV. The CDR3 has 17 residues. CDR3 in amino acids: CASSPPGLGFDSYEQYF. Here the CDR3 DNA reads TGTGCCAGCAGTCCCCCCGGGTTAGGCTTTGATTCCTACGAGCAGTACTTC.

The chain couples TRBV28 to TRBJ2-7; D possibly corresponds to TRBD2 (5 bases). The CDR3 runs 13 residues. The V gene lost 6 bases and the J gene lost 1 base, with 10 bases spanning the gap. CDR1 is MDHEN, CDR2 SYDVKM, per germline. The CDR3 nucleotides are TGTGCCAGCAGGGCCACGGGATCCTACGAGCAGTACTTC. Encoded protein: CASRATGSYEQYF.

The chain recombines TRBV19 with TRBJ2-7, with D unresolved. The CDR3 consists of 14 residues. Germline loops: CDR1 LNHDA, CDR2 SQIVND (reference sequence). Trimming pared 4 bases from V and 5 bases from J, leaving 15 bases between. CDR3 loop: CASSSLHFEDEQYF. DNA of the CDR3: TGTGCCAGTAGTAGTTTGCATTTCGAGGACGAGCAGTACTTC.

This clone was counted a single time. The V gene is TRBV13, the J gene TRBJ2-1; a possible D gene is TRBD2 (5 bases). Trimming removed 5 bases from V and 8 bases from J, with 10 bases in between. The CDR3 extends over 12 amino acids. Per germline, CDR1 PRHDT and CDR2 FYEKMQ (reference sequence). This chain's CDR3 is CASSPDLYEQFF. CDR3 in DNA: TGTGCCAGCAGCCCGGACTTGTATGAGCAGTTCTTC.

This clone was counted once. This may be a read error, as it is one base from a much larger clone. The sample contains more than one DNA sequence encoding this CDR3. This chain links TRBV2 with TRBJ2-7; D gene unclear. Trimming took off 5 bases at V and 1 base at J, with 3 bases between the two ends. CDR3 size: 11 residues. CDR1 is SNHLY and CDR2 is FYNNEI in the germline V gene. The CDR3 coding sequence is TGTGCCAGCAGTTTTTCCTACGAGCAGTACTTC. Protein: CASSFSYEQYF.

J is TRBJ2-3 and V is TRBV4-1; D gene uncertain. The CDR3 length is 13 residues. Germline V CDR1 and CDR2: MGHRA, YSYEKL. V lost 3 bases and J lost 3, with 7 bases in between. The DNA of the CDR3 is TGCGCCAGCAGCCAGGACGAGACAGATACGCAGTATTTT. It codes for CASSQDETDTQYF.

This chain uses TRBV14 with TRBJ1-3, with a weak D call TRBD1 (5 bases). V shed 1 base and J shed 0 bases, with 13 bases lying between them. This CDR3 spans 17 amino acids. The V gene's germline CDR1 is SGHDN and CDR2 FVKESK. CDR3 in amino acids: CASSQVVDTNSGNTIYF. The CDR3 coding sequence is TGTGCCAGCAGCCAAGTCGTGGACACCAACTCTGGAAACACCATATATTTT.

This clone was counted a few times. This chain uses TRBV9 with TRBJ1-5; TRBD1 matches 7 bases. The V segment lost 4 bases and the J segment 0 bases; nucleotides outside the gene matches: 4. CDR1 and CDR2 from the germline V gene are SGDLS and YYNGEE. The CDR3 sequence is 15 residues long. The CDR3 region is CASSPTGSSNQPQHF. CDR3 DNA sequence: TGTGCCAGCAGCCCGACAGGGAGTAGCAATCAGCCCCAGCATTTT.

This sequence joins TRBV6-6 and TRBJ1-1; a possible D gene is TRBD1 (5 bases). The germline CDR1 and CDR2 sequences are MNHNY and SVGAGI (reference sequence). The CDR3 loop spans 15 amino acids. Trimming cost V 2 bases and J 6 bases, with 16 bases left between them. CDR3 amino acids: CASSYPSVAGPEAFF. The CDR3, as DNA: TGTGCCAGCAGTTACCCCTCGGTGGCAGGGCCTGAAGCTTTCTTT.

This clone is a singleton in its sample. The V gene is TRBV28, the J gene TRBJ2-7; the D call may be TRBD1 or TRBD2 (5 bases each). V was trimmed by 3 bases and J by 0 bases, leaving 12 bases between them. This CDR3 contains 15 residues. Germline CDR1 reads MDHEN; CDR2 reads SYDVKM. CDR3 bases: TGTGCCAGCAGTTTTACCGGGACCATCTCCTACGAGCAGTACTTC. Translation: CASSFTGTISYEQYF.

V and J are TRBV27 and TRBJ2-5; 11 nucleotides match TRBD2. The CDR3 runs 17 residues. Germline V gives CDR1 MNHEY, CDR2 SMNVEV (reference sequence). V dropped 2 bases and J dropped 5; count of bases not matched to a gene: 10. The CDR3 is CASSLTSGGLFWETQYF. The CDR3, as DNA: TGTGCCAGCAGTTTAACTAGCGGGGGCCTCTTTTGGGAGACCCAGTACTTC.

The gene calls are TRBV11-2 and TRBJ2-7; the match to TRBD2 covers 10 bases. The CDR3 length is 15 residues. Per germline, CDR1 SGHAT and CDR2 FQNNGV. Losses at the gene ends were 4 bases for V and 1 base for J; bases not matched to a gene: 4. The chain's CDR3 is CASSSQAGGSYEQYF. The CDR3 DNA sequence: TGTGCCAGCAGCTCACAAGCGGGGGGGTCCTACGAGCAGTACTTC.

This sequence joins TRBV11-2 and TRBJ2-7, with 9 bases aligning to TRBD2. Losses at the gene ends were 4 bases for V and 2 bases for J; bases not matched to a gene: 6. The CDR3 totals 15 residues. Per the germline V gene, CDR1 is SGHAT and CDR2 is FQNNGV. The CDR3 spells CASSSISGGAYEQYF. The CDR3 nucleotides read TGTGCCAGCAGCTCCATTAGCGGGGGAGCCTACGAGCAGTACTTC.

The J gene is TRBJ2-3, the V gene TRBV7-2; D gene unclear. The germline CDR1 and CDR2 sequences are SGHTA and FQGNSA. Trimming left V 6 bases short and J 2 bases short, with 12 bases between. The CDR3 loop spans 14 amino acids. The CDR3 here is CASSETAITDTQYF. The CDR3 DNA reads as TGTGCCAGCAGTGAGACTGCTATCACAGATACGCAGTATTTT.

The chain joins TRBV21-1 to TRBJ2-7; the table's D call, TRBD1, has no DNA check behind it. TRBV21-1 is labeled a pseudogene. This CDR3 is built from 14 residues. The CDR3 region is CASSKDQGAYEQYF. The CDR3 DNA reads TGTGCCAGCAGCAAAGATCAGGGGGCCTACGAGCAGTACTTC.

The chain employs TRBV2 and TRBJ2-1, with a tentative D call TRBD2 (5 bases). CDR3 size: 13 residues. CDR1 is SNHLY, CDR2 FYNNEI, per germline. For the CDR3, the DNA is TGTGCTCTGGGCAAGCGGACCGACAATGAGCAGTTCTTC. Translation gives CALGKRTDNEQFF.

The chain recombines TRBV19 with TRBJ1-1; 7 bases are a match to TRBD1. The V gene end was trimmed by 5 bases and the J gene end by 7 bases; junction bases not matched to a gene: 10. The CDR3 consists of 14 residues. The germline gives CDR1 LNHDA, CDR2 SQIVND (reference sequence). The chain's CDR3 is CASSPQTGFDEAFF. CDR3 nucleotides: TGTGCCAGTAGTCCACAGACAGGGTTCGATGAAGCTTTCTTT.

This sequence joins TRBV4-3 and TRBJ1-1; D gene unclear. Germline CDR1 is LGHNA and CDR2 is YSLEER. CDR3 size: 13 residues. V shed 4 bases and J shed 8 bases, with 14 bases lying between them. The CDR3 sequence is CASSPLEGVEAFF. The CDR3 nucleotides read TGCGCCAGCAGCCCCCTCGAGGGCGTGGAAGCTTTCTTT.

The gene calls are TRBV5-4 and TRBJ2-5; TRBD2 aligns across 7 bases. The V gene end was trimmed by 2 bases and the J gene end by 2 bases; junction bases not matched to a gene: 3. This CDR3 has 14 residues. Germline CDR1 SGHNT, CDR2 YYREEE (reference sequence). The CDR3 DNA reads as TGTGCCAGCAGCTTTACTAGCGAACAAGAGACCCAGTACTTC. Its translation: CASSFTSEQETQYF.

This rearrangement joins TRBV2 to TRBJ1-6; 7 positions match TRBD1. The CDR3 is made up of 11 amino acids. Germline V lookup: CDR1 SNHLY, CDR2 FYNNEI. V shed 8 bases, J shed 12 bases, and the junction held 4 bases outside the gene matches. The CDR3 loop is CASGQEGPLHF. Written as DNA, the CDR3 is TGTGCCAGCGGACAGGAGGGACCCCTCCACTTT.